This record looks at one T cell receptor beta chain sequence and its context. Its antigen is currently unknown. This CDR3 comprises 13 residues. CDR1 is SQVTM and CDR2 is ANQGSEA in the germline V gene. Between the trimmed V and J ends, which lost 6 bases and 4 bases, there was a span of 15 bases. This sample is part of a study of human T cells and chemical hapten exposure. The study's findings and limits: Patch test score was positively correlated with the counts of TCRs that had expanded at PT1.

Individual cDNA molecules received unique molecular identifiers in the library. As handled by the study authors: A per-sample median of around 100,000 TCRs was observed, with a range of about 23,224 to 700,000. Each CDR3 protein is one row after TCRdb ran MiXCR on the RACE reads. The V and J calls here are based on TCRdb, not the publication. The sample holds 350,000 to 400,000 distinct CDR3 sequences; about 6% are singletons and the top ten take around 6%. Time point meaning: patch test 2, 6 weeks after DPC sensitization. Treatment specified: therapeutic diphenylcyclopropenone sensitization with weekly scalp DPC.

The sample in question was whole blood, obtained in connection with sensitization to the hapten diphenylcyclopropenone (DPC). The genes are TRBV29-1 and TRBJ1-1; D is uncertain. The receptor's source is a woman under 30 with alopecia areata. Some clones in this sample may be carry-over from other donors' samples. In nucleotides, the CDR3 is TGCAGCGTCAAATCAGGCGGTGGCACTGAAGCTTTCTTT. This translates into CSVKSGGGTEAFF. Drawing the rest from reference TRBV29-1 and TRBJ1-1, the complete variable domain is SAVISQKPSRDICQRGTSLTIQCQVDSQVTMMFWYRQQPGQSLTLIATANQGSEATYESGFVIDKFPISRPNLTFSTLTVSNMSPEDSSIYLCSVKSGGGTEAFFGQGTRLTVV.